This TCR beta chain was identified in a study of neurological immune-mediated disorders. Overall study findings and caveats: With the multiple sclerosis repertoire cluster, neither clinical nor MRI features showed any association.

This CDR3 is 15 amino acids long. V was pared by 4 bases and J by 0 bases, with 5 bases of the junction left unmatched. CDR1 is SGHRS, CDR2 YFSETQ, per germline. TCRdb independently ran MiXCR on the 5' RACE reads; one entry per CDR3 protein. The data hold 20,000 to 30,000 distinct CDR3 sequences, with about 2.6% observed a single time. This clonotype came up many times. Its antigen is undetermined. The V gene is TRBV5-1, the J gene TRBJ1-1; 8 positions match TRBD1. The clonotype was recovered from a woman between 45 and 60 years old with multiple sclerosis. Sequencing was performed on PBMCs. The CDR3 DNA follows: TGCGCCAGCAGCACCGACAGGGGAATGAACACTGAAGCTTTCTTT. Protein product: CASSTDRGMNTEAFF.